These T cell receptor beta chains were read from a single sample in a study of tumor-infiltrating lymphocytes in localized non-small cell lung cancer. Generated by immunoSEQ multiplex PCR, the TCRdb table keeps only in-frame clones and is missing some. The sample records roughly 7,200 clones, more than 60% being singletons. Material for sequencing was lung tumor tissue. The origin of the receptors is a human donor with non-small cell lung cancer. CDR3s include the opening cysteine and the closing phenylalanine or tryptophan. The D gene is left open where the match is weak. Clone size is stated in some rows and not others, as once, few, many or a class when expanded.

v_call: TRBV20-1; clone_size: -; d_call: -; j_call: TRBJ2-2; cdr3_nt: TGCAGTGCTATTGACACCGGGGAGCTGTTTTTT; cdr3_aa: CSAIDTGELFF
v_call: TRBV6-6; clone_size: -; d_call: TRBD1; j_call: TRBJ1-5; cdr3_nt: TGTGCCAGCAGGGACAGGGGCCCCAATCAGCCCCAGCATTTT; cdr3_aa: CASRDRGPNQPQHF
v_call: TRBV7-9; clone_size: -; d_call: TRBD1; j_call: TRBJ1-4; cdr3_nt: TGTGCCAGCAGCTTAGCAGGGACAGGAACTAATGAAAAACTGTTTTTT; cdr3_aa: CASSLAGTGTNEKLFF
v_call: TRBV4-1; clone_size: -; d_call: -; j_call: TRBJ2-5; cdr3_nt: TGCGCCAGCAGCCGGTCGAGCGGATCGGGGGAGACCCAGTACTTC; cdr3_aa: CASSRSSGSGETQYF
v_call: TRBV27; clone_size: -; d_call: -; j_call: TRBJ1-5; cdr3_nt: TGTGCCAGCAGGTTATGGGCTAGTAGCAATCAGCCCCAGCATTTT; cdr3_aa: CASRLWASSNQPQHF
v_call: TRBV6-4; clone_size: -; d_call: TRBD2; j_call: TRBJ2-7; cdr3_nt: TGTGCCAGCATTGGCCTAGCGGGGGGCACCTCCTACGAGCAGTACTTC; cdr3_aa: CASIGLAGGTSYEQYF
v_call: TRBV7-9; clone_size: -; d_call: -; j_call: TRBJ1-2; cdr3_nt: TGTGCCAGCCTCGGCACGTTCAAGCACGGCTACACCTTC; cdr3_aa: CASLGTFKHGYTF
v_call: TRBV18; clone_size: few; d_call: -; j_call: TRBJ1-3; cdr3_nt: TGTGCCAGCTCACCCCAGGAACTCTCTGGAAACACCATATATTTT; cdr3_aa: CASSPQELSGNTIYF
v_call: TRBV28; clone_size: -; d_call: TRBD2; j_call: TRBJ2-1; cdr3_nt: TGTGCCAGCAGTTTATATCAGCTAGCGGGTGAGCAGTTCTTC; cdr3_aa: CASSLYQLAGEQFF
v_call: TRBV2; clone_size: once; d_call: -; j_call: TRBJ2-2; cdr3_nt: TGTGCCAGTGGTAATTCGAACACCGGGGAGCTGTTTTTT; cdr3_aa: CASGNSNTGELFF
v_call: TRBV10-2; clone_size: large; d_call: TRBD1; j_call: TRBJ1-1; cdr3_nt: TGCGCCAGCAGCCAAGGACAGGTCGAAGCTTTCTTT; cdr3_aa: CASSQGQVEAFF